This record concerns one T cell receptor beta chain sequence. The table lists this clone with a few counts. The specificity of this receptor is unknown. Qualities for individual bases were not recorded, and no much larger clone is one base off. Other DNA sequences within the sample encode an identical CDR3. TRB sequencing used genomic DNA with the immunoSEQ assay at survey resolution or the hsTCRB kit. As for how the authors treated the data: The immunoSEQ software handled the initial read processing, while the LymphoSeq R package was used for the repertoire analyses. Clonality was computed as 1 minus normalized Shannon entropy, and a Gini coefficient was also calculated for each TRB dataset. Phenotypes of unsorted samples were inferred by mapping TRB sequences from sorted subsets of the recipient or donor onto the same recipient's unsorted samples. TCRdb mirrors the immuneACCESS table, restricted to in-frame sequences. Some clones are absent from its copies; in checked studies, under half trace to an unresolved V gene, and the reason for the others is unknown. The D gene and trimming were derived from the DNA, and the V and J assignments and clone size from that table. The table records under 4,000 clones for this sample, and not one of them appears only once. The top ten constitute roughly 28% of the sample.

These data come from a study of T cells after posttransplantation cyclophosphamide (dated by TCRdb to about 2016). A note on the overall study: Using TRB sequencing, the study followed how the T cell repertoire reconstituted after myeloablative bone marrow transplantation in which posttransplantation cyclophosphamide served as GVHD prophylaxis. Antigen receptor sequencing covered samples from a few dozen PTCy-treated patients and around 15 of their related bone marrow donors. Blood from all 35 or so PTCy patients with 1-year posttransplant specimens was subjected to TRB sequencing. TRB sequencing was also done on up to 3 additional blood samples from 2 to 5.2 years after transplant in 3 patients, and on pretransplant blood from a handful of patients. Because TRA and TRB clonality correlated tightly in about 10 samples, later TCR analyses were limited to TRB. Public TRB sequences were queried against a database of over 3,600 sequences associated with responses to pathogens, tumor antigens, self-antigens and alloantigens. Results the study describes overall, beyond this receptor: Donor-recipient similarity was low at 1-2 months but rose over the first year, and later blood repertoires were often dominated by donor CD8+ memory clones. Across more than 40 patients, TRB clonality was highly associated with recipient CMV seropositivity and CMV reactivation, and diversity in PTCy patients was similar to diversity in CNI/methotrexate controls. The TRB repertoires of T cells infiltrating skin or GI tract showed only limited overlap with the TRB repertoires of T cells in blood.

The sample's treatment or condition label, decoded: high-dose cyclophosphamide on days +3 and +4 as single-agent GVHD prophylaxis. Busulfan and fludarabine conditioning, a related or unrelated marrow graft, and cyclophosphamide on days +3 and +4 were given to PTCy patients. The PTCy-treated patients were drawn from a prospective, multi-institutional clinical trial. Peripheral blood and bone marrow mononuclear cells were isolated by Ficoll-Hypaque density centrifugation and were cryopreserved. V and J lose 8 bases and 4 bases, and a span of 22 bases separates them. Per the germline V gene, SGDLS is the CDR1 and YYNGEE is the CDR2. Reading from cysteine to phenylalanine, the CDR3 counts 15 amino acids. Just the 45-base CDR3 DNA is kept, in frame starting at base 1.

Source: PBMCs, taken 84 days after allogeneic stem cell transplant with posttransplant cyclophosphamide. This TCR was sampled from a female patient aged 40 to 50 who received an allogeneic stem cell transplant from a related donor, was CMV-positive, and had no GVHD. After a transplant, some of the T cells may come from the graft donor. The chain is assembled from TRBV9 and TRBJ2-7, with a weak D call of TRBD1 (5 bases match). The CDR3 protein is CASFFKQETAYEQYF. Read as DNA, the sequence is TGTGCCAGTTTTTTCAAACAGGAGACGGCATACGAGCAGTACTTC.